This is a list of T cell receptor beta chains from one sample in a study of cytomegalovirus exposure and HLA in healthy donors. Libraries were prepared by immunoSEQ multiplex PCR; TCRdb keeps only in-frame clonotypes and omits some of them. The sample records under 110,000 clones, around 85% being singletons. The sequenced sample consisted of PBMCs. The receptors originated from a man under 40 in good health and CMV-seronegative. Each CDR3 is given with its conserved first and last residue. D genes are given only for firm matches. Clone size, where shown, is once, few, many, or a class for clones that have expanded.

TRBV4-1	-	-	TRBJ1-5	CASSSSQFQPQHF	TGCGCCAGCAGCTCCAGTCAGTTTCAGCCCCAGCATTTT
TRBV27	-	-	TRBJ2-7	CASSLLGADEQYF	TGTGCCAGCAGTTTACTGGGGGCGGACGAGCAGTACTTC
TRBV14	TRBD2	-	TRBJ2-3	CASSKLAGGYDTQYF	TGTGCCAGCAGCAAATTAGCGGGAGGATATGATACGCAGTATTTT
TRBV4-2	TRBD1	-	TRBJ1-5	CASSSNRGSNQPQHF	TGTGCCAGCAGTTCCAACAGGGGTAGCAATCAGCCCCAGCATTTT
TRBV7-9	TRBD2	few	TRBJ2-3	CASSVTSGSKDTQYF	TGTGCCAGCAGCGTGACTAGCGGGAGTAAGGATACGCAGTATTTT
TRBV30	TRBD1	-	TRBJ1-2	CAWRVPGTGRGGGYTF	TGTGCCTGGAGAGTCCCGGGGACAGGGAGAGGTGGGGGCTACACCTTC
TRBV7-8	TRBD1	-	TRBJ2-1	CASSPRKPRDRGVLFF	TGTGCCAGCAGCCCTCGAAAACCGCGGGACAGGGGGGTGTTGTTCTTC
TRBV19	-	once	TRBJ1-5	CASSIARGQGNQPQHF	TGTGCCAGTAGTATAGCTCGTGGGCAGGGAAATCAGCCCCAGCATTTT
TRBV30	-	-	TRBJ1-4	CAWSELGPRKLFF	TGTGCCTGGAGCGAATTGGGGCCGCGAAAACTGTTTTTT
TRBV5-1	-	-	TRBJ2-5	CASSGGGPQETQYF	TGCGCCAGCAGCGGAGGAGGGCCTCAAGAGACCCAGTACTTC
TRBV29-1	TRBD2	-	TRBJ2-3	CSVASGGWTDTQYF	TGCAGCGTTGCTAGCGGGGGCTGGACAGATACGCAGTATTTT
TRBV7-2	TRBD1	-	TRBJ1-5	CASKTGGRDNQPQHF	TGTGCCAGCAAGACAGGGGGAAGGGATAATCAGCCCCAGCATTTT
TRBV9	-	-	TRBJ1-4	CASSVPRFNNEKLFF	TGTGCCAGCAGCGTACCCAGGTTCAATAATGAAAAACTGTTTTTT
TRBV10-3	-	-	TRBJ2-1	CAISDPVEQFF	TGTGCCATCAGTGACCCCGTGGAGCAGTTCTTC
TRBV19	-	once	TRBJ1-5	CASSIGGGGQPQHF	TGTGCCAGTAGTATAGGGGGAGGGGGTCAGCCCCAGCATTTT
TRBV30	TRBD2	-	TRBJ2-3	CAWSVAGGEDTQYF	TGTGCCTGGAGTGTAGCGGGGGGAGAAGATACGCAGTATTTT
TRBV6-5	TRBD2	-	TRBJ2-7	CASRILAGDSYEQYF	TGTGCCAGCAGAATACTAGCGGGAGACTCCTACGAGCAGTACTTC
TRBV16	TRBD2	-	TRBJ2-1	CASSQGLAVSYNEQFF	TGTGCCAGCAGCCAGGGACTAGCGGTGTCCTACAATGAGCAGTTCTTC
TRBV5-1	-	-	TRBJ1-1	CASSAGRTEAFF	TGCGCCAGCAGCGCCGGGAGGACTGAAGCTTTCTTT
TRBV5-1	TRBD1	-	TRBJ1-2	CASSQTGGDYGYTF	TGCGCCAGCAGCCAGACAGGGGGAGATTATGGCTACACCTTC
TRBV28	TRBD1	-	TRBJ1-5	CASRTGQNQPQHF	TGTGCCAGCAGGACAGGGCAAAATCAGCCCCAGCATTTT
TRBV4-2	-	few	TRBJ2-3	CASSQDRRGTGSFRTDTQYF	TGTGCCAGCAGCCAAGATCGAAGGGGCACAGGGTCCTTCAGGACAGATACGCAGTATTTT
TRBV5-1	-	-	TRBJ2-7	CASSLDSNSEQYF	TGCGCCAGCAGCTTGGACAGCAACTCCGAGCAGTACTTC
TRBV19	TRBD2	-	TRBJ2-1	CASSIRVLLAGGTAYNEQFF	TGTGCCAGTAGTATTCGAGTTCTACTAGCGGGAGGGACAGCCTACAATGAGCAGTTCTTC
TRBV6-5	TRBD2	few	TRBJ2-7	CASSKSGSSYEQYF	TGTGCCAGCAGTAAAAGCGGGAGCTCCTACGAGCAGTACTTC
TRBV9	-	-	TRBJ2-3	CASSVNIGGGTDTQYF	TGTGCCAGCAGCGTTAATATTGGGGGAGGTACAGATACGCAGTATTTT
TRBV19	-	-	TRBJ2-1	CASSTLESSYNEQFF	TGTGCCAGTAGTACTCTGGAGAGCTCCTACAATGAGCAGTTCTTC
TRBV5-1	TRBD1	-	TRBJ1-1	CASGRSGTAVEAFF	TGCGCCAGCGGAAGGTCCGGGACAGCAGTTGAAGCTTTCTTT
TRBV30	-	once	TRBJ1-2	CAWSPTQGSAYGYTF	TGTGCCTGGAGTCCTACCCAGGGGTCTGCCTATGGCTACACCTTC
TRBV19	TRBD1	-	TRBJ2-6	CASSIRLRGLGANVLTF	TGTGCCAGTAGTATAAGACTTAGGGGGCTCGGGGCCAACGTCCTGACTTTC
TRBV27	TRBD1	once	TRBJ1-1	CASSPGQVNTEAFF	TGTGCCAGCAGTCCAGGACAGGTGAACACTGAAGCTTTCTTT
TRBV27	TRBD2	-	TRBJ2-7	CASSLVPSGGFYEQYF	TGTGCCAGCAGTTTAGTCCCTAGCGGGGGCTTCTACGAGCAGTACTTC
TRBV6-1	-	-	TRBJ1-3	CASSEWTLPGTGNTIYF	TGTGCCAGCAGTGAATGGACCCTCCCAGGGACTGGAAACACCATATATTTT
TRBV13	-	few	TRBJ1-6	CASRGGAYNSPLHF	TGTGCCAGCAGGGGAGGGGCGTATAATTCACCCCTCCACTTT
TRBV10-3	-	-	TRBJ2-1	CAISDPNRGGGNEQFF	TGTGCCATCAGCGACCCTAACAGGGGGGGCGGGAATGAGCAGTTCTTC
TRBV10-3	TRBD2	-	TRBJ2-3	CAMRASGSAPDTQYF	TGTGCCATGAGAGCTAGCGGGTCCGCGCCAGATACGCAGTATTTT
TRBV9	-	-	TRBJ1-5	CASSVGRDQPQHF	TGTGCCAGCAGCGTAGGCAGGGATCAGCCCCAGCATTTT
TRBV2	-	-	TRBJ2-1	CASSSAHYPGVNEQFF	TGTGCCAGCAGTTCTGCCCACTACCCCGGCGTCAATGAGCAGTTCTTC
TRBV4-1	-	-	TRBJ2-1	CASSHLTSYNEQFF	TGCGCCAGCAGCCACTTGACATCCTACAATGAGCAGTTCTTC
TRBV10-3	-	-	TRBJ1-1	CAISGGQIPGTGTEAFF	TGTGCCATCAGTGGCGGACAGATCCCGGGGACCGGCACTGAAGCTTTCTTT
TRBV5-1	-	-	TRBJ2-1	CASSLERDLIYNEQFF	TGCGCCAGCAGCTTGGAGCGAGACCTAATCTACAATGAGCAGTTCTTC
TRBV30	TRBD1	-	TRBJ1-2	CAWNRGTGVNYGYTF	TGTGCCTGGAACCGCGGGACAGGGGTTAACTATGGCTACACCTTC
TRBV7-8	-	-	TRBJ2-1	CASSPLARSYNEQFF	TGTGCCAGCAGCCCTCTAGCGCGCTCCTACAATGAGCAGTTCTTC
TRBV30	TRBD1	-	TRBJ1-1	CAWNSPGQGILGNTEAFF	TGTGCCTGGAATAGTCCGGGACAGGGGATTTTAGGGAACACTGAAGCTTTCTTT
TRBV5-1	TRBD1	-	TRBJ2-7	CASSSGQGSYEQYF	TGCGCCAGCAGCTCTGGACAGGGCTCCTACGAGCAGTACTTC
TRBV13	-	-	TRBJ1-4	CASSVAGANNEKLFF	TGTGCCAGCAGCGTTGCGGGAGCCAATAATGAAAAACTGTTTTTT
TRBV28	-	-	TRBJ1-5	CASSRLKPQHF	TGTGCCAGCAGCCGGTTAAAACCCCAGCATTTT
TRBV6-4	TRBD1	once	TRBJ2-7	CASSPPGQGAGEQYF	TGTGCCAGCAGTCCTCCCGGACAGGGGGCAGGTGAGCAGTACTTC
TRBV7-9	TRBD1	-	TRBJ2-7	CASSLAPAGTGASYEQYF	TGTGCCAGCAGCTTAGCCCCGGCGGGGACAGGAGCCTCCTACGAGCAGTACTTC
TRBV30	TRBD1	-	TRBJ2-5	CAWTTIRDRVEETQYF	TGTGCCTGGACTACTATCCGGGACAGGGTCGAAGAGACCCAGTACTTC
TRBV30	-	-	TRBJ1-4	CAWRDSGHEKLFF	TGTGCCTGGAGGGACTCCGGGCATGAAAAACTGTTTTTT
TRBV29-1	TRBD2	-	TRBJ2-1	CSVELAGGPKSYNEQFF	TGCAGCGTTGAACTAGCGGGGGGGCCGAAATCGTACAATGAGCAGTTCTTC
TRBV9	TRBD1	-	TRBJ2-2	CASKGTGNTGELFF	TGTGCCAGCAAGGGGACAGGGAACACCGGGGAGCTGTTTTTT
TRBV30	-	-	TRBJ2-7	CASGTYQVSNEQYF	TGTGCCTCTGGAACCTACCAGGTCTCCAACGAGCAGTACTTC
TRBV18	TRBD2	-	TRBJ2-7	CASSPGTSGSYEQYF	TGTGCCAGCTCACCAGGGACTAGCGGCTCCTACGAGCAGTACTTC